This TCR beta chain was sequenced during a study of blood T cell repertoires in COVID-19. The CDR3 is 14 amino acids. Deletions cut 3 bases from V and 3 bases from J, with 11 bases between. The germline CDR1 and CDR2 sequences are SNHLY and FYNNEI. Sequencing was performed with immunoSEQ multiplex PCR; in TCRdb, only in-frame clones are kept and a portion is missing. The sample gives about 190,000 clones, approximately 84% of which show up once; 4.5% to 5.5% is in the top ten. Sequenced input: peripheral blood. The sequence was obtained from a woman between 65 and 79 years old with active or convalescent COVID-19. The rearrangement joins TRBV2 to TRBJ2-5; D might be TRBD1 (6 bases). The CDR3 region has the DNA TGTGCCAGCAGTGATAAGGCAGGGGAAGAGACCCAGTACTTC. It translates to CASSDKAGEETQYF.